This entry features one TCR beta chain sequence. Its antigen is not known. Noted time point: cycle 4 day 1 (C4D1), after more than five weeks of nivolumab. All trial patients relapsed after autologous stem cell transplantation. Using magnetic negative selection, the CD4+ T cells were separated out of thawed PBMCs. The data stem from a study of PD-1 blockade in classical Hodgkin lymphoma. The CDR3 contains 14 residues. The V gene lost 0 bases and the J gene lost 5 bases, with 10 bases spanning the gap. CDR1 is ENHRY and CDR2 is SYGVKD in the germline V gene. Sequencing was performed with immunoSEQ multiplex PCR; in TCRdb, only in-frame clones are kept and a portion is missing. The sample includes 25,000 to 35,000 clones, around 80% of them seen just once. Findings of the study overall: Significantly greater TCR diversity emerged by C4D1 in CD4+ cells but not CD8+ cells.

The TCR sequence derives from a human donor with classical Hodgkin lymphoma. The sequencing used CD4+ T cells from blood, collected before the fourth cycle of nivolumab. V gene TRBV10-3 combines with J gene TRBJ1-2; unclear D gene. CDR3 sequence reads: CAISESSFRYGYTF. In DNA, the CDR3 is TGTGCCATCAGTGAGTCGAGTTTCAGGTATGGCTACACCTTC.